Listed here are 15 T cell receptor beta chains from one sample, sequenced in a study of blood T cell repertoires in COVID-19 (dated by TCRdb to the early 2020s). The library was made by the immunoSEQ multiplex PCR assay. The immuneACCESS repertoire file appears here via TCRdb, limited to in-frame rearrangements. These files lack a portion of the clones; in checked studies, under half of the deficit traces to unresolved V genes, and the cause of the others is not known. The sample table contains 140,000 to 150,000 clones; only one count was recorded for 84% of them. Jointly, the top ten make up about 5.8% of the sample. Sequences were obtained from PBMCs or T cells enriched from blood (not recorded which). These receptors all stem from a woman between 45 and 65 years old who had been exposed to COVID-19.

The chain joins TRBV5-1 to TRBJ2-5; TRBD1 matches at 9 bases. This CDR3 has 15 residues. Germline trimming cut 4 bases from V and 1 base from J; bases unmatched to any gene: 5. Germline assignment: CDR1 SGHRS and CDR2 YFSETQ. CDR3 loop: CASSPQGAVQETQYF. The CDR3 nucleotides are TGCGCCAGCAGCCCACAGGGGGCCGTCCAAGAGACCCAGTACTTC.

The chain has TRBV28 and TRBJ2-2, with TRBD2 matching over 10 bases. CDR1 is MDHEN and CDR2 is SYDVKM in the germline V gene. This CDR3 is 14 amino acids long. V gave up 8 bases and J gave up 4 bases; unmatched junction bases: 4. CDR3 protein: CASRSGGITGELFF. In DNA form, the CDR3 reads TGTGCCAGCCGTAGCGGGGGGATCACCGGGGAGCTGTTTTTT.

This chain connects TRBV10-3 to TRBJ2-7, with 10 bases identical to TRBD2. The germline V gene has CDR1 ENHRY and CDR2 SYGVKD. The CDR3 consists of 16 residues. V dropped 4 bases and J dropped 2; count of bases not matched to a gene: 8. The CDR3 DNA reads as TGTGCCATCAGTGTAACTAGCGGGGAATCTCCCTACGAGCAGTACTTC. Translated: CAISVTSGESPYEQYF.

The gene calls are TRBV7-9 and TRBJ2-1; 10 nucleotides agree with TRBD2. Germline V gives CDR1 SEHNR, CDR2 FQNEAQ (reference sequence). V gave up 1 base and J gave up 4 bases; unmatched junction bases: 1. CDR3 size: 15 residues. CDR3 region: CASSLEREGYNEQFF. The CDR3 nucleotides are TGTGCCAGCAGCTTAGAGCGGGAGGGATACAATGAGCAGTTCTTC.

This chain uses TRBV5-1 with TRBJ2-1; D gene ambiguous. V was clipped by 0 bases and J by 3 bases, with 13 bases between them. The length of the CDR3 is 16 residues. CDR1 is SGHRS and CDR2 is YFSETQ in the germline V gene. CDR3 loop: CASSLEEPRYYNEQFF. Here the CDR3 DNA reads TGCGCCAGCAGCTTGGAGGAACCTAGATACTACAATGAGCAGTTCTTC.

This chain connects TRBV5-1 to TRBJ1-2; D uncertain. Germline-derived CDR1 and CDR2 are SGHRS and YFSETQ. V was pared by 2 bases and J by 10 bases, with 33 bases between. This CDR3 has 19 residues. CDR3 residues: CASSLPPGFGVFPILHYTF. The CDR3 DNA reads TGCGCCAGCAGCTTACCCCCGGGTTTCGGGGTCTTTCCGATCCTACACTACACCTTC.

The gene calls are TRBV21-1 and TRBJ2-7; the listed D gene, TRBD1, was not tested against the DNA. TRBV21-1 is a documented pseudogene. The CDR3 runs 14 residues. Here the CDR3 DNA reads TGTGCCAGCAGCAATCTACCGACAGGGGCCGAGCAGTACTTC. This sequence encodes CASSNLPTGAEQYF.

CDR3 DNA sequence: TGTGCCAGCAGGGTAGAAGGTAGGGGTCAGCCCCAGCATTTT. It specifies CASRVEGRGQPQHF. The chain recombines TRBV6-5 with TRBJ1-5; D is perhaps TRBD1 (5 bases). The CDR3 loop spans 14 amino acids. Trimming cost V 6 bases and J 6 bases, with 15 bases left between them. Germline assignment: CDR1 MNHEY and CDR2 SVGAGI.

The rearrangement uses TRBV5-8 and TRBJ2-5; D is unresolved. The CDR3 has 11 amino acids. The germline V gene has CDR1 SGHTS and CDR2 YDEGEE. V lost 5 bases and J lost 7, with 9 bases in between. The CDR3 DNA reads TGTGCCAGCAGGGAGCCGGGGACCCAGTACTTC. Its protein product is CASREPGTQYF.

The gene calls are TRBV6-5 and TRBJ2-7, with 8 positions matching TRBD1. The J segment lost 7 bases and the V segment lost 6 bases, leaving 14 bases of the junction unmatched. Germline V gives CDR1 MNHEY, CDR2 SVGAGI. This CDR3 spans 15 amino acids. CDR3 bases: TGTGCCAGCAGACCCGGGACAGGTGACTTGGGAGAGCAGTACTTC. Its translation: CASRPGTGDLGEQYF.

The chain joins TRBV5-8 to TRBJ2-5; 10 bases are shared with TRBD2. Germline values: CDR1 SGHTS, CDR2 YDEGEE. V trimming: 4 bases; J trimming: 2 bases; junction bases outside the gene matches: 5. The CDR3 length is 15 residues. CDR3 DNA sequence: TGTGCCAGCAGCGATGGACTAGCGGTTCAAGAGACCCAGTACTTC. This encodes CASSDGLAVQETQYF.

The chain is built from TRBV10-3 and TRBJ1-6; 10 bases match TRBD1. CDR3 length: 16 amino acids. V lost 2 bases, J lost 7 bases, and 5 bases stayed unmatched. Germline loops: CDR1 ENHRY, CDR2 SYGVKD. The CDR3 reads CAISEPGQGENSPLHF. CDR3 nucleotide sequence: TGTGCCATCAGTGAGCCAGGACAGGGGGAAAATTCACCCCTCCACTTT.

J is TRBJ2-1 and V is TRBV9; 14 bases line up with TRBD2. After removal of 3 bases from V and 7 bases from J, the junction contained 3 bases not matched to a gene. Germline CDR1 is SGDLS and CDR2 is YYNGEE. The CDR3 length is 15 residues. This CDR3 is CASSAGTSGSNEQFF. As DNA, the CDR3 is TGTGCCAGCAGCGCCGGGACTAGCGGGAGTAATGAGCAGTTCTTC.

The gene calls are TRBV15 and TRBJ1-5; D unresolved. Germline CDR1 is LNHNV and CDR2 is YYDKDF (reference sequence). The germline V and J ends were trimmed by 3 bases and 3 bases, with 3 bases remaining between them. The CDR3 has 12 residues. The CDR3 DNA follows: TGTGCCACCAGCAGCATCAATCAGCCCCAGCATTTT. This translates into CATSSINQPQHF.

This clone turned up a few times. The rearrangement joins TRBV15 to TRBJ2-6; 8 nucleotides match TRBD1. Trimming at V came to 5 bases and at J to 2 bases, leaving 5 bases not matched to a gene. Germline CDR1 reads LNHNV; CDR2 reads YYDKDF (reference sequence). CDR3 length: 16 amino acids. The CDR3 sequence is CATSAGTGPGANVLTF. CDR3 coding DNA: TGTGCCACCAGCGCTGGGACAGGACCTGGGGCCAACGTCCTGACTTTC.